Shown below are 10 T cell receptor beta chains from a single sample sequenced in a study of blood T cell repertoires in COVID-19. Repertoires were generated with immunoSEQ multiplex PCR, while TCRdb's copy carries only in-frame clones and drops some. The sample yields about 220,000 clones, about 80% seen once. Sequenced material: PBMCs or T cells enriched from blood (not recorded which). The receptor set was obtained from a woman in her forties with acute COVID-19.

This chain uses TRBV7-9 with TRBJ1-5; the D gene is possibly TRBD1 (5 bases). From germline, CDR1 is SEHNR and CDR2 FQNEAQ (reference sequence). This CDR3 spans 15 amino acids. The V end was cut by 5 bases, the J end by 0 bases, with 11 bases between. The CDR3 protein is CASSQGHYSNQPQHF. The CDR3 DNA follows: TGTGCCAGCAGCCAAGGACACTATAGCAATCAGCCCCAGCATTTT. Looking up the rest from reference TRBV7-9 and TRBJ1-5 gives the full variable domain: DTGVSQNPRHKITKRGQNVTFRCDPISEHNRLYWYRQTLGQGPEFLTYFQNEAQLEKSRLLSDRFSAERPKGSFSTLEIQRTEQGDSAMYLCASSQGHYSNQPQHFGDGTRLSIL.

This chain connects TRBV6-5 to TRBJ2-7, with TRBD1 as a possible D gene (7 bases). Germline CDR1 reads MNHEY; CDR2 reads SVGAGI. CDR3 length: 15 residues. Trimming removed 7 bases at V and 1 base at J, with 17 bases between. The CDR3 DNA is TGTGCCAGCAAAGAGGAGGGGGCCTCATCCTACGAGCAGTACTTC. Translation gives CASKEEGASSYEQYF.

At least ten counts were recorded for this clone. V usage is TRBV6-5 and J usage is TRBJ1-2; 9 bases are a match to TRBD1. Germline CDR1 is MNHEY and CDR2 is SVGAGI. J gave up 8 bases and V 6 bases, and 10 bases lay outside the gene matches. This CDR3 has 14 amino acids. The CDR3, as DNA: TGTGCCAGCAGCGACAGGGGGAAGGGGGGAGGCTACACCTTC. Amino acids: CASSDRGKGGGYTF.

The rearrangement links TRBV29-1 to TRBJ1-2; 12 bases match TRBD1. CDR3 length equals 13 residues. V dropped 7 bases and J dropped 3; count of bases not matched to a gene: 3. CDR1 SQVTM and CDR2 ANQGSEA come from the germline V gene. CDR3 protein: CSGGQGADYGYTF. CDR3 sequence (DNA): TGCAGCGGGGGACAGGGGGCGGACTATGGCTACACCTTC.

The gene calls are TRBV24-1 and TRBJ2-3; TRBD2 matches 7 bases. This CDR3 contains 14 residues. CDR1 and CDR2 (germline): KGHDR, SFDVKD. V dropped 5 bases and J dropped 4; count of bases not matched to a gene: 5. CDR3 sequence (DNA): TGTGCCACCAGTGTGGGGGGGAGGGCAGATACGCAGTATTTT. Protein: CATSVGGRADTQYF.

In its sample, this clone was seen many times. The rearrangement links TRBV7-9 to TRBJ1-2, with TRBD1 matching 9 bases. CDR1 and CDR2 (germline): SEHNR, FQNEAQ (reference sequence). The CDR3 has 15 residues. With V trimmed by 5 bases and J by 8 bases, 12 bases remained unmatched. CDR3 region: CASSPRTGAAEGYTF. The CDR3 DNA follows: TGTGCCAGCAGCCCCCGGACAGGGGCGGCGGAGGGCTACACCTTC.

V gene TRBV20-1 combines with J gene TRBJ2-1; possible D gene TRBD2, 7 bases. Germline values: CDR1 DFQATT, CDR2 SNEGSKA (reference sequence). The CDR3 sequence is 15 residues long. Trimming removed 3 bases at V and 2 bases at J, with 14 bases between. The CDR3 spells CSASYRGAAYNEQFF. The CDR3 bases are TGCAGTGCTAGTTACCGGGGGGCCGCCTACAATGAGCAGTTCTTC.

The V call is TRBV10-3, the J call TRBJ2-7, with a tentative D call TRBD1 (6 bases). Germline CDR1 is ENHRY and CDR2 is SYGVKD. The CDR3 covers 13 residues. V lost 6 bases, J lost 5 bases, and 14 bases lay in between. CDR3 loop: CAIRGAGAHEQYF. The CDR3 DNA sequence: TGTGCCATCAGGGGAGCAGGGGCCCACGAGCAGTACTTC.

Notes on this clone: Other DNA sequences in this sample translate to the same CDR3. V is TRBV9 and J is TRBJ2-3, with D possibly being TRBD2 (6 bases). This CDR3 has 13 residues. Germline V CDR1 and CDR2: SGDLS, YYNGEE. V lost 7 bases to trimming and J lost 1 base, with 10 bases between them. In DNA, the CDR3 is TGTGCCAGCGGAGGGGTAGGCACAGATACGCAGTATTTT. It yields the protein CASGGVGTDTQYF.

This chain uses TRBV30 with TRBJ1-1; 8 bases are a match to TRBD1. Germline V gene data show CDR1 as GTSNPN and CDR2 as SVGIG (reference sequence). V shed 2 bases and J 11 bases; nucleotides not matched to a gene: 16. This CDR3 region has 15 residues. CDR3 in DNA: TGTGCCTGGAGTCGACCGCACAGGGGGTGGGGTGATGCTTTCTTT. Protein sequence: CAWSRPHRGWGDAFF.